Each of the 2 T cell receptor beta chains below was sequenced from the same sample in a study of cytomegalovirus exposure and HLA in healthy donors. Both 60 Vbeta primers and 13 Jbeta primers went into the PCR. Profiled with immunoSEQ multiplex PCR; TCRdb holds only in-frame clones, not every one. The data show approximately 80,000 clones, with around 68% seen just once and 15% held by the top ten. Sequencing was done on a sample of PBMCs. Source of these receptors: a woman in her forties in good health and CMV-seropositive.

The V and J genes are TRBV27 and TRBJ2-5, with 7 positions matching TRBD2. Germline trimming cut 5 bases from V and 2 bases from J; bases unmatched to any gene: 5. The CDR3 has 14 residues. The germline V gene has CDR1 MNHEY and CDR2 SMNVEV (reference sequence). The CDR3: CASSRREGQETQYF. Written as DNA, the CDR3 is TGTGCCAGCAGTCGAAGGGAGGGTCAAGAGACCCAGTACTTC.

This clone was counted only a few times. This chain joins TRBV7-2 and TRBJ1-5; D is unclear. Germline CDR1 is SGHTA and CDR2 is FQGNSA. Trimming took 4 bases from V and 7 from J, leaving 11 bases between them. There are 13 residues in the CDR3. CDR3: CASSSQAGQPQHF. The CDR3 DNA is TGTGCCAGCAGCTCCCAGGCAGGACAGCCCCAGCATTTT.